The next 22 T cell receptor beta chains were all read from a single sample in a study of T cells and copy number aberrations in small-cell lung cancer. The data were produced by immunoSEQ multiplex PCR, yet TCRdb's version contains in-frame clones alone and is incomplete. The data show about 3,100 clones, 90% seen once. Sequences were obtained from normal tissue next to the tumor. These receptors came from a man aged 50 to 60 with small cell lung cancer.

The rearrangement links TRBV7-8 to TRBJ2-5; D is undetermined. Germline V gene sequence: CDR1 SGHVS, CDR2 FQNEAQ. V was clipped by 6 bases and J by 5 bases, with 7 bases between them. The CDR3 covers 11 residues. The CDR3 nucleotides are TGTGCCAGCAGTCCTGGGGAGACCCAGTACTTC. Its protein product is CASSPGETQYF. The variable domain in full, completed from reference TRBV7-8 and TRBJ2-5, reads GAGVSQSPRYKVAKRGQDVALRCDPISGHVSLFWYQQALGQGPEFLTYFQNEAQLDKSGLPSDRFFAERPEGSVSTLKIQRTQQEDSAVYLCASSPGETQYFGPGTRLLVL.

This sequence joins TRBV6-6 and TRBJ1-1; TRBD1 matches at 7 bases. This CDR3 has 14 residues. The V and J ends lost 7 bases and 4 bases, in that order; junction bases with no gene match: 9. Germline values: CDR1 MNHNY, CDR2 SVGAGI (reference sequence). This chain's CDR3 is CASNRQGVGTEAFF. The CDR3 bases are TGTGCCAGCAACCGACAGGGAGTGGGCACTGAAGCTTTCTTT.

The CDR3 DNA follows: TGTGCCAGCAGCAGACGGACAGACACTGAAGCTTTCTTT. It codes for CASSRRTDTEAFF. The rearrangement links TRBV7-9 to TRBJ1-1; D is perhaps TRBD1 (6 bases). This CDR3 is 13 amino acids long. The V end was cut by 5 bases, the J end by 3 bases, with 10 bases between. The germline V gene encodes CDR1 SEHNR and CDR2 FQNEAQ (reference sequence).

The chain carries TRBV15 and TRBJ1-4, with unresolved D. Trimming shortened V by 1 base and J by 0 bases, and 9 bases separated the two germline ends. Germline lookup yields CDR1 LNHNV and CDR2 YYDKDF (reference sequence). This CDR3 has 16 residues. The CDR3 bases are TGTGCCACCAGCAGAGCCCGAGGCGCAACTAATGAAAAACTGTTTTTT. Protein: CATSRARGATNEKLFF. The whole variable domain, remainder taken from reference TRBV15 and TRBJ1-4, is DAMVIQNPRYQVTQFGKPVTLSCSQTLNHNVMYWYQQKSSQAPKLLFHYYDKDFNNEADTPDNFQSRRPNTSFCFLDIRSPGLGDTAMYLCATSRARGATNEKLFFGSGTQLSVL.

This chain connects TRBV6-4 to TRBJ1-5; D unresolved. The CDR3 contains 13 residues. CDR1 is MRHNA, CDR2 SNTAGT, per germline. V was pared by 6 bases and J by 1 base, with 7 bases between. The DNA of the CDR3 is TGTGCCAGCAGCCAAGGGAGCAATCAGCCCCAGCATTTT. Its translation is CASSQGSNQPQHF.

The gene calls are TRBV9 and TRBJ2-1, with D tentatively TRBD2 (7 bases). V was trimmed by 4 bases and J by 9 bases, leaving 23 bases between them. Germline values: CDR1 SGDLS, CDR2 YYNGEE. The CDR3 has 16 amino acids. Here the CDR3 reads CASSPRGEGGLGEQFF. CDR3 DNA sequence: TGTGCCAGCAGCCCCCGAGGTGAGGGGGGGCTGGGTGAGCAGTTCTTC.

This clone appeared a single time. The chain is built from TRBV7-9 and TRBJ1-3; D unclear. The V end was cut by 4 bases, the J end by 4 bases, with 14 bases between. The germline gives CDR1 SEHNR, CDR2 FQNEAQ (reference sequence). The CDR3 is 15 residues long. The CDR3 nucleotides read TGTGCCAGCAGCTCAACAACAGCGGACGGAAACACCATATATTTT. This codes for CASSSTTADGNTIYF.

The J gene is TRBJ1-2, the V gene TRBV29-1; D gene unclear. V dropped 1 base and J dropped 3 bases, with 6 bases sitting between them. From germline, CDR1 is SQVTM and CDR2 ANQGSEA. This CDR3 comprises 12 residues. The CDR3 reads CSVEGGDYGYTF. The CDR3, as DNA: TGCAGCGTTGAAGGGGGTGACTATGGCTACACCTTC. Filled out from reference TRBV29-1 and TRBJ1-2, the complete variable domain reads SAVISQKPSRDICQRGTSLTIQCQVDSQVTMMFWYRQQPGQSLTLIATANQGSEATYESGFVIDKFPISRPNLTFSTLTVSNMSPEDSSIYLCSVEGGDYGYTFGSGTRLTVV.

J is TRBJ1-2 and V is TRBV10-3, with TRBD1 matching over 7 bases. Germline V gives CDR1 ENHRY, CDR2 SYGVKD. V gave up 2 bases and J gave up 0 bases; unmatched junction bases: 12. This CDR3 has 18 residues. CDR3 sequence reads: CAISELTGGGTANYGYTF. The DNA of the CDR3 is TGTGCCATCAGTGAGCTAACAGGAGGGGGCACAGCTAACTATGGCTACACCTTC.

The chain couples TRBV2 to TRBJ1-2; D is undetermined. Germline CDR1 SNHLY, CDR2 FYNNEI. The ends were cut back, 4 bases at V and 8 bases at J, with 14 bases in the middle. CDR3 length: 13 amino acids. CDR3: CASSVSDRNGYTF. DNA of the CDR3: TGTGCCAGCAGTGTCTCGGACCGTAACGGCTACACCTTC.

This sequence joins TRBV9 and TRBJ1-4; no reliable D call. The CDR3 runs 15 residues. Trimming stripped 6 bases from V and 1 base from J, with 13 bases between. Germline-derived CDR1 and CDR2 are SGDLS and YYNGEE. The CDR3 loop reads CASTSTGLTNEKLFF. CDR3 DNA sequence: TGTGCCAGCACATCAACGGGGTTAACTAATGAAAAACTGTTTTTT.

This chain links TRBV7-8 with TRBJ2-3; 12 bases are a match to TRBD2. CDR1 and CDR2 (germline): SGHVS, FQNEAQ. This CDR3 has 19 amino acids. Losses at the gene ends were 4 bases for V and 0 bases for J; bases not matched to a gene: 11. This chain's CDR3 is CASSSRLAGATISTDTQYF. Here the CDR3 DNA reads TGTGCCAGCAGCTCGAGACTAGCGGGGGCGACAATAAGCACAGATACGCAGTATTTT.

This sequence joins TRBV7-9 and TRBJ1-1; D not certain. The V end lost 1 base, the J end lost 7 bases, and 7 bases lay between the germline ends. The CDR3 totals 12 residues. Looked up from germline, CDR1 is SEHNR and CDR2 is FQNEAQ (reference sequence). CDR3 protein: CASSLGAYEAFF. CDR3 DNA sequence: TGTGCCAGCAGCTTAGGGGCCTATGAAGCTTTCTTT.

V is TRBV7-3 and J is TRBJ2-1; the match to TRBD2 covers 7 bases. Germline V gene data show CDR1 as SGHTA and CDR2 as FQGTGA. CDR3 length: 13 amino acids. Trimming cost V 2 bases and J 10 bases; bases outside gene matches: 5. CDR3 in DNA: TGTGCCAGCAGCTTAGGAGCGGGGTCCGAGCAGTTCTTC. This gives the protein CASSLGAGSEQFF.

The rearrangement uses TRBV30 and TRBJ1-3; D is uncertain. Germline V gene lookup returns CDR1 GTSNPN and CDR2 SVGIG (reference sequence). This CDR3 has 12 residues. The V end was cut by 5 bases, the J end by 4 bases, with 9 bases between. The DNA for the CDR3 is TGTGCCTGGCGTATGTTCGGAAACACCATATATTTT. Its protein is CAWRMFGNTIYF.

DNA for the CDR3: TGTGCCAGCAGTACAGGGTGGGGCACTGAAGCTTTCTTT. Translating it yields CASSTGWGTEAFF. The V gene is TRBV27, the J gene TRBJ1-1, with a possible D match to TRBD1 (6 bases). This CDR3 comprises 13 residues. Germline V gene data show CDR1 as MNHEY and CDR2 as SMNVEV (reference sequence). V was trimmed by 5 bases and J by 4 bases, leaving 11 bases between them.

V usage is TRBV6-1 and J usage is TRBJ2-5; no definite D call. The length of the CDR3 is 14 residues. The germline V gene has CDR1 MNHNS and CDR2 SASEGT. V shed 1 base and J shed 5 bases, with 11 bases lying between them. The CDR3 coding sequence is TGTGCCAGCAGTGAAGTCTGGGGATTCGAGACCCAGTACTTC. Its protein is CASSEVWGFETQYF.

The chain is built from TRBV5-1 and TRBJ1-2, with D unresolved. CDR1 and CDR2 from the germline V gene are SGHRS and YFSETQ. The CDR3 has 13 amino acids. The V and J ends lost 0 bases and 8 bases respectively, with 11 bases between them. The CDR3, as DNA: TGCGCCAGCAGCTTGGGAGGGTTAAGAGGCTACACCTTC. Translation gives CASSLGGLRGYTF.

In regard to this clone: Germline and junction disagree at one end, which may indicate a read error. The chain has TRBV2 and TRBJ2-2, with D hard to call. Germline loops: CDR1 SNHLY, CDR2 FYNNEI. The length of the CDR3 is 12 residues. As DNA, the CDR3 is TGTGCAAGCACCTCGGGCACCGGGGAGCTGTTTTTT. Protein product: CASTSGTGELFF.

The chain links TRBV4-2 to TRBJ2-1; the match to TRBD2 covers 9 bases. Germline assignment: CDR1 LGHNA and CDR2 YNFKEQ. J lost 8 bases, V lost 0 bases, and 8 bases had no gene match. This CDR3 has 16 residues. As DNA, the CDR3 is TGTGCCAGCAGCCAAGAGAGGGCTAGCGGGATGGATGAGCAGTTCTTC. Translation gives CASSQERASGMDEQFF.

The chain employs TRBV2 and TRBJ1-2, with D hard to call. The CDR3 consists of 14 residues. The ends were cut back, 2 bases at V and 2 bases at J, with 9 bases in the middle. Germline loops: CDR1 SNHLY, CDR2 FYNNEI. CDR3 sequence: CASSENRGNYGYTF. The CDR3 region has the DNA TGTGCCAGCAGTGAAAACAGAGGGAACTATGGCTACACCTTC.

This clone was observed once. Other DNA sequences in this sample translate to the same CDR3. This chain connects TRBV27 to TRBJ2-5; D possibly matches TRBD1 or TRBD2 (5 bases each). The CDR3 extends over 13 amino acids. Per germline, CDR1 MNHEY and CDR2 SMNVEV (reference sequence). Deletions cut 1 base from V and 5 bases from J, with 8 bases between. This chain's CDR3 is CASSLWGGETQYF. The CDR3 DNA reads TGTGCCAGCAGTTTATGGGGCGGGGAGACCCAGTACTTC.